This T cell receptor beta chain was recovered during a study of T cell responses to AZD1222 COVID-19 vaccine. As to this clone: Its antigen is unidentified. In the same sample, other DNA sequences code for this CDR3.

This table comes from immunoSEQ multiplex PCR, and its TCRdb copy is limited to in-frame clones, with some not included. The sample holds tens of thousands of clones, about 90% seen once. Whole-study results and caveats: Seropositive status at baseline applied to only a handful of AZD1222 recipients.

The CDR3 runs 14 residues. CDR1 is KGHDR, CDR2 SFDVKD, per germline. The V and J ends lost 2 bases and 0 bases respectively, with 6 bases between them. The origin of this receptor is an adult in good health. The sequences come from peripheral blood, collected on day 0 of MenACWY control vaccination. The genes are TRBV24-1 and TRBJ1-1; D may be TRBD1 (5 bases). CDR3 sequence: CATSDSTVNTEAFF. CDR3 nucleotide sequence: TGTGCCACCAGTGATTCGACAGTGAACACTGAAGCTTTCTTT.